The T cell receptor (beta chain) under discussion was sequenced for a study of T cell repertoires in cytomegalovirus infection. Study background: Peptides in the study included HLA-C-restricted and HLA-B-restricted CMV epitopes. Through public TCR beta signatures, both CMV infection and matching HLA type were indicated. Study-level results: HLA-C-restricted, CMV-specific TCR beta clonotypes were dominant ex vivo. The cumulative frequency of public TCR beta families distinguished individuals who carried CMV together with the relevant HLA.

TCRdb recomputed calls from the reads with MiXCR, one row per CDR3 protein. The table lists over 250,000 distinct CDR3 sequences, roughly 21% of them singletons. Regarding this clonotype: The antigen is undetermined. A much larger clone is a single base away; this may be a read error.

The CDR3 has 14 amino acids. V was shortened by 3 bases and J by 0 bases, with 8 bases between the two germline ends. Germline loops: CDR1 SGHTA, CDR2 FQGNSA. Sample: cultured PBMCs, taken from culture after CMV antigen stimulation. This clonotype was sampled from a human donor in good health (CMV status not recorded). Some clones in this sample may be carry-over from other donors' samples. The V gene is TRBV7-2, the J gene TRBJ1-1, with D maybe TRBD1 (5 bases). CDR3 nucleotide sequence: TGTGCCAGCAGCTTTCCGGACATGAACACTGAAGCTTTCTTT. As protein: CASSFPDMNTEAFF.